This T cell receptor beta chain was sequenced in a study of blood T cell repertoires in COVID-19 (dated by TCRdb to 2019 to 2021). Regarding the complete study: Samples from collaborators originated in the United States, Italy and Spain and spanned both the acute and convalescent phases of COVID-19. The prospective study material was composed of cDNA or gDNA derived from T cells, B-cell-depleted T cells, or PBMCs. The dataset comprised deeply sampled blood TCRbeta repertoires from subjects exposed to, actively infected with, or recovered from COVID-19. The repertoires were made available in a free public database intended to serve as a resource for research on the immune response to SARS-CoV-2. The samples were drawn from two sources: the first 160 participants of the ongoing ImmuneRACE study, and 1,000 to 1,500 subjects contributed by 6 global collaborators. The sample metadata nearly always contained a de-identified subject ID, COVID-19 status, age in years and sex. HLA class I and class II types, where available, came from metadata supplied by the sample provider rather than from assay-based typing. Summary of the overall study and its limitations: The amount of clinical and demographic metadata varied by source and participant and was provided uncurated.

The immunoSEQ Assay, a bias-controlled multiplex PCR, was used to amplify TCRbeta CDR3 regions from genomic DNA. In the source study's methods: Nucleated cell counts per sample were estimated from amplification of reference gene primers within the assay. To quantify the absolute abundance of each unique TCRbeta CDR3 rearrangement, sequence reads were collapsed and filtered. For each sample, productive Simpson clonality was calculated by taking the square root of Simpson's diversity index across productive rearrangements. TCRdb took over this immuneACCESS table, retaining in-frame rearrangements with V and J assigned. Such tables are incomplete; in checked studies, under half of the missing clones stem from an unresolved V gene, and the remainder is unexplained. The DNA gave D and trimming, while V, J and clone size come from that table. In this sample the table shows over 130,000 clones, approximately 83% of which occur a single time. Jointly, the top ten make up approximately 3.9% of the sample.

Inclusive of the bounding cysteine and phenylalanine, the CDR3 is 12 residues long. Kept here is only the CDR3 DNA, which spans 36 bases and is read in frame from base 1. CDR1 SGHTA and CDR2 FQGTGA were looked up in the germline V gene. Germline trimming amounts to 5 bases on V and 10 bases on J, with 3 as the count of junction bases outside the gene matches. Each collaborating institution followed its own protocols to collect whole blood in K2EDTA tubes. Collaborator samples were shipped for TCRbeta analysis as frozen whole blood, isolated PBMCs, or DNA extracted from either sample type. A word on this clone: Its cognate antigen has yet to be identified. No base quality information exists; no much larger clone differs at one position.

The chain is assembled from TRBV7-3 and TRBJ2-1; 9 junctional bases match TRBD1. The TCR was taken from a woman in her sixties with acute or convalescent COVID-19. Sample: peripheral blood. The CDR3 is CASSTGGAEQFF. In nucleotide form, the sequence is TGTGCCAGCAGCACAGGGGGCGCCGAGCAGTTCTTC.